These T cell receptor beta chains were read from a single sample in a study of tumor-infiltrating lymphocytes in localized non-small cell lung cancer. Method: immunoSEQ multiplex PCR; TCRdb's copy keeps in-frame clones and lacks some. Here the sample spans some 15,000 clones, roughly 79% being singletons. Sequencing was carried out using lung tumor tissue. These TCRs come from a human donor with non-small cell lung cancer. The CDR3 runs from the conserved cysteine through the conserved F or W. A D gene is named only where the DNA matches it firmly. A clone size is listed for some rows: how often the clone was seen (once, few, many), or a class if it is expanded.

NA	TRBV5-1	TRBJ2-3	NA	TGCGCCAGCAGCGTCTCCCCAGATACGCAGTATTTT	CASSVSPDTQYF
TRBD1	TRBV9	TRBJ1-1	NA	TGTGCCAGCAGCTCTCTAGACAGGGTGAACACTGAAGCTTTCTTT	CASSSLDRVNTEAFF
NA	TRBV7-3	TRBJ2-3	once	TGTGCCAGCAGCTTTGGCGGTAGCACAGATACGCAGTATTTT	CASSFGGSTDTQYF
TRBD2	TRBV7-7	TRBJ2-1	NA	TGTGCTAGCAGCTCGCGAGCGGGAGTCTCCTACAATGAGCAGTTCTTC	CASSSRAGVSYNEQFF
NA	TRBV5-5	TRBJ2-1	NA	TGTGCCAGCAGCTTGGACGTCGCAAATGAGCAGTTCTTC	CASSLDVANEQFF
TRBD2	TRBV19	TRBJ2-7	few	TGTGCCAGTAGTAACCCCGGGGGGGTTACCTCCTACGAGCAGTACTTC	CASSNPGGVTSYEQYF
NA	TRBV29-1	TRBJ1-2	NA	TGCAGCGTGAGGAGCTTGGACAGCCCTTATGGCTACACCTTC	CSVRSLDSPYGYTF
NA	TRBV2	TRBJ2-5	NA	TGTGCCATAGCAGGACTGCAAGAGACCCAGTACTTC	CAIAGLQETQYF
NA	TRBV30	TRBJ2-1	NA	TGTGCCTGGAGGTGGGACCCCTACAATGAGCAGTTCTTC	CAWRWDPYNEQFF
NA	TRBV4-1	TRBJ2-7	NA	TGCGCCAGCAGCGTCCGGGACGCAGACTACGAGCAGTACTTC	CASSVRDADYEQYF
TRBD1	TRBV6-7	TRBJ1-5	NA	TGTGCCAGCAGTTACTCATTTCCCGGGACAGGGGGCAATCAGCCCCAGCATTTT	CASSYSFPGTGGNQPQHF
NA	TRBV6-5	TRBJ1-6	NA	TGTGCCAGCAGTTCCTCGGGAAGGACAGATAATTCACCCCTCCACTTT	CASSSSGRTDNSPLHF
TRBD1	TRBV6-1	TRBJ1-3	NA	TGTGCCAGCAGTGTTACAGGGGGGACTGGAAACACCATATATTTT	CASSVTGGTGNTIYF
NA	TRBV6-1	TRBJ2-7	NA	TGTGCCAGCAGTGAAGAGGCAGGCTACGAGCAGTACTTC	CASSEEAGYEQYF
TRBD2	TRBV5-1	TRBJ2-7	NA	TGCGCCAGCAGCTCAGGACTAGCGGTCTACGAGCAGTACTTC	CASSSGLAVYEQYF